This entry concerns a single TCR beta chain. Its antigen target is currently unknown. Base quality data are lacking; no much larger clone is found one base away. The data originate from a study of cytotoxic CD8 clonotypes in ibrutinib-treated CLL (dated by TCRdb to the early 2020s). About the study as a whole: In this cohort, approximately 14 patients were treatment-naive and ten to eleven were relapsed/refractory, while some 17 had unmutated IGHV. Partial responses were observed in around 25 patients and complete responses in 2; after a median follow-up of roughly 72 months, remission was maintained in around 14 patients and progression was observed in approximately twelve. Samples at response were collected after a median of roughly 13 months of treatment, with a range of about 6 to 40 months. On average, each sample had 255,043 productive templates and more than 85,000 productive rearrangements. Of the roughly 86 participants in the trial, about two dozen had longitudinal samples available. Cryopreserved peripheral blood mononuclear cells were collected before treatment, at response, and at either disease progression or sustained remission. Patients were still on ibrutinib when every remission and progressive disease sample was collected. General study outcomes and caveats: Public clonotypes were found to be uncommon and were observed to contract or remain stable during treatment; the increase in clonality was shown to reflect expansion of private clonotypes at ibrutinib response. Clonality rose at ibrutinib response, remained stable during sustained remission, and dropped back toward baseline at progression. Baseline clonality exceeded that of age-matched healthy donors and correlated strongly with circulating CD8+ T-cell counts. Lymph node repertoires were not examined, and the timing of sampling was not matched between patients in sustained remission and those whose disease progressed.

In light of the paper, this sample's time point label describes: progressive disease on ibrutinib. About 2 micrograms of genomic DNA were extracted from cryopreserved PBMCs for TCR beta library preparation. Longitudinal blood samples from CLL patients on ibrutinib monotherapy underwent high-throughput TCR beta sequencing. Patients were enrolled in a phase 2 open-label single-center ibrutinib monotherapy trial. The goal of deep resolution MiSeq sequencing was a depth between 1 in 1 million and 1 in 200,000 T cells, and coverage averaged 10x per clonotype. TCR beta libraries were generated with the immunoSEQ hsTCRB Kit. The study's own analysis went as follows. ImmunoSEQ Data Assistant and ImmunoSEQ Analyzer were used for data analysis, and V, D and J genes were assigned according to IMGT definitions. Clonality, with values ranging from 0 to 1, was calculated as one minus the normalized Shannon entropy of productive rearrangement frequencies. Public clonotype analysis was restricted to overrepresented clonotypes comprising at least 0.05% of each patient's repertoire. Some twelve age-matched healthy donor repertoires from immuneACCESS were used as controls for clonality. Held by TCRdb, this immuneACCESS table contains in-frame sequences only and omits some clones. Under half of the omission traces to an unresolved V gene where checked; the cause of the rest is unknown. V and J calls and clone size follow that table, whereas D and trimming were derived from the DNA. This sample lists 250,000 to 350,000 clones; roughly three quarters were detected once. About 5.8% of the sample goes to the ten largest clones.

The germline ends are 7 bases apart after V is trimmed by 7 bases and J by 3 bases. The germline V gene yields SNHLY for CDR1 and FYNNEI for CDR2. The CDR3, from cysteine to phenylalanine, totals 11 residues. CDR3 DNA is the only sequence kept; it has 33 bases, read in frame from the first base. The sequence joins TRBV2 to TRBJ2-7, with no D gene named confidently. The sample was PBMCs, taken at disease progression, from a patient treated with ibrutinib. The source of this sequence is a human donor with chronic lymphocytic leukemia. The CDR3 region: CASNLVYEQYF. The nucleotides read TGTGCCAGCAATCTGGTCTACGAGCAGTACTTC.